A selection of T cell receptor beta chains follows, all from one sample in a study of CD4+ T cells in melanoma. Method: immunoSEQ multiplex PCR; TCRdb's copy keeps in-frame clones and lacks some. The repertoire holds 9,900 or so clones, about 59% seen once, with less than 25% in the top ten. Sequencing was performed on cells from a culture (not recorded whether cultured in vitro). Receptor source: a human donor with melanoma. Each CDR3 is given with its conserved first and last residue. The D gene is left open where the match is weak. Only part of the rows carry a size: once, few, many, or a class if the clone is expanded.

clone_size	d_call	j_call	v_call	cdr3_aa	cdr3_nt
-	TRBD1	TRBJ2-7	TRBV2	CASSGGMGTGSYEQYF	TGTGCCAGCAGTGGTGGAATGGGGACAGGGTCCTACGAGCAGTACTTC
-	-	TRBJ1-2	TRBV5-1	CASSGVALGYGYTF	TGCGCCAGCAGCGGGGTAGCGTTGGGCTATGGCTACACCTTC
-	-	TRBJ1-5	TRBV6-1	CASTYLLGTGPQHF	TGTGCCAGCACCTACCTCTTGGGGACGGGGCCCCAGCATTTT
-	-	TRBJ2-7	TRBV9	CASSVGLSRGDPGEQYF	TGTGCCAGCAGCGTAGGGTTATCCAGAGGGGATCCAGGCGAGCAGTACTTC
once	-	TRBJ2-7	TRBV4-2	CASSQVWRGRLAEQYF	TGTGCCAGCAGCCAAGTTTGGAGGGGGCGCTTGGCCGAGCAGTACTTC
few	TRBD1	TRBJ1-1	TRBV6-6	CASSHQRTGLNTEAFF	TGTGCCAGCAGCCATCAGAGGACAGGGTTGAACACTGAAGCTTTCTTT
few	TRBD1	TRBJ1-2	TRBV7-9	CASSLGARGLGGYTF	TGTGCCAGCAGCTTAGGGGCCAGGGGGCTTGGTGGCTACACCTTC
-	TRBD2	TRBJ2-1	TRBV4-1	CASSQVGSGGARNEQFF	TGCGCCAGCAGCCAAGTTGGGAGCGGGGGGGCCAGGAATGAGCAGTTCTTC
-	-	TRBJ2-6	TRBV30	CAWSTGTVSSGANVLTF	TGTGCCTGGAGTACCGGGACCGTGAGCTCTGGGGCCAACGTCCTGACTTTC
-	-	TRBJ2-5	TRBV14	CASSRGEETQYF	TGTGCCAGCAGCCGGGGCGAAGAGACCCAGTACTTC
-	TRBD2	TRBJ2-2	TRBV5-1	CASSFKRGGLAGELFF	TGCGCCAGCAGCTTCAAGCGGGGGGGCCTCGCCGGGGAGCTGTTTTTT
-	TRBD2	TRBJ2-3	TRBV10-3	CATRGWGLGGSDTQYF	TGTGCCACCCGCGGGTGGGGACTAGGAGGTTCGGATACGCAGTATTTT
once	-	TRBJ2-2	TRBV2	CASSLQTSNTGELFF	TGTGCCAGCAGTTTACAGACCTCGAACACCGGGGAGCTGTTTTTT
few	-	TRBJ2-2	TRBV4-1	CASSPNREELFF	TGCGCCAGCAGCCCAAACAGGGAGGAGCTGTTTTTT
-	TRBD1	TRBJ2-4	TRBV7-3	CASSRGQGVADIQYF	TGTGCCAGCAGCAGGGGACAGGGGGTTGCAGACATTCAGTACTTC
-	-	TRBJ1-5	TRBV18	CASSPEGTQPQHF	TGTGCCAGCTCACCCGAGGGGACTCAGCCCCAGCATTTT
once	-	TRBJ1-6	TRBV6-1	CATAVRRENSPLHF	TGTGCCACAGCCGTAAGGAGGGAGAATTCACCCCTCCACTTT
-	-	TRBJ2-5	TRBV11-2	CASSLGQGRSETQYF	TGTGCCAGCAGCTTAGGCCAGGGACGGAGTGAGACCCAGTACTTC
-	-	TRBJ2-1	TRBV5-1	CASSYSDGGQFF	TGCGCCAGCAGCTACTCTGACGGTGGGCAGTTCTTC
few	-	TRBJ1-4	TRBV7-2	CASSLVARSNEKLFF	TGTGCCAGCAGCTTAGTAGCCAGGAGTAATGAAAAACTGTTTTTT
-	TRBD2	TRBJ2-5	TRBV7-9	CASSSTGTSGGAETQYF	TGTGCCAGCAGCTCAACCGGGACTAGCGGGGGGGCGGAGACCCAGTACTTC
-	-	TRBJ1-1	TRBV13	CASSLRGGEAFF	TGTGCCAGCAGCTTACGGGGGGGAGAAGCTTTCTTT
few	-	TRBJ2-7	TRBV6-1	CASSEAHRFREQYF	TGTGCCAGCAGTGAAGCGCACAGGTTCCGCGAGCAGTACTTC
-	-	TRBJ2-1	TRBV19	CASSNPSGRRDEQFF	TGTGCCAGTAGCAACCCGTCAGGGAGGAGGGACGAGCAGTTCTTC
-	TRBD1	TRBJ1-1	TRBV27	CASSLGQGRRNTEAFF	TGTGCCAGCAGTTTAGGACAGGGCCGAAGGAACACTGAAGCTTTCTTT
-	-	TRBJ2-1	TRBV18	CASSQDIHNEQFF	TGTGCCAGCTCACAAGACATCCACAATGAGCAGTTCTTC